The 3 T cell receptor beta chains reported below all come from one sample, sequenced in a study of cytomegalovirus exposure and HLA in healthy donors. The PCR contained 60 Vbeta and 13 Jbeta primers. Sequencing used immunoSEQ multiplex PCR; TCRdb keeps in-frame clones, though not all of them. The table includes roughly 130,000 clones, about 74% detected once. Source material: PBMCs. These receptors originate from a woman between 45 and 65 years old in good health and CMV-seropositive.

The rearrangement uses TRBV7-2 and TRBJ2-1; D remains ambiguous. The CDR3 covers 13 residues. Germline CDR1 and CDR2: SGHTA and FQGNSA. V lost 1 base and J lost 5, with 6 bases in between. The CDR3 DNA reads as TGTGCCAGCAGCTTAGGAGTCCACAATGAGCAGTTCTTC. Translated, it gives CASSLGVHNEQFF.

The chain carries TRBV11-2 and TRBJ2-1, with 7 bases identical to TRBD2. This CDR3 has 15 residues. The ends lost 5 bases at V and 2 bases at J; junction bases unmatched: 6. Germline loops: CDR1 SGHAT, CDR2 FQNNGV. The CDR3 is CASSPARGAYNEQFF. The CDR3 nucleotides read TGTGCCAGCAGCCCGGCTCGGGGGGCCTACAATGAGCAGTTCTTC.

The genes are TRBV7-2 and TRBJ1-1; D is undetermined. CDR3 length: 12 residues. Trimming stripped 5 bases from V and 2 bases from J, with 6 bases between. Germline V gives CDR1 SGHTA, CDR2 FQGNSA. The CDR3 bases are TGTGCCAGCAGCCCGGTTAACACTGAAGCTTTCTTT. It yields the protein CASSPVNTEAFF.